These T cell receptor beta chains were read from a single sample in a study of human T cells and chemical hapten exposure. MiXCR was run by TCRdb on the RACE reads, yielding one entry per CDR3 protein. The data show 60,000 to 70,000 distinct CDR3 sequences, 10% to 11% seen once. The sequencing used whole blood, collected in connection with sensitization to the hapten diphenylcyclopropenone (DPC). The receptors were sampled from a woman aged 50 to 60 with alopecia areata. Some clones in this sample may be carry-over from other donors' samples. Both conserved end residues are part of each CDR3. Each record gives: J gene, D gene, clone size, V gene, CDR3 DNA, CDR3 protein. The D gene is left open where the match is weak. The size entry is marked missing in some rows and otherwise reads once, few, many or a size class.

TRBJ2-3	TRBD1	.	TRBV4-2	TGTGCCAGCAGCCGGGCTGACAGGGCACGGGGTACAGATACGCAGTATTTT	CASSRADRARGTDTQYF
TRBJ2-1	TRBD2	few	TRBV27	TGTGCCAGCAGTATCATAGCGGGGGGGACGGGTTACAATGAGCAGTTCTTC	CASSIIAGGTGYNEQFF
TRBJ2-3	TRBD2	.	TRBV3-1	TGTGCCAGCAGCCGACTAGCGGGAGTTTCTAGCACAGATACGCAGTATTTT	CASSRLAGVSSTDTQYF
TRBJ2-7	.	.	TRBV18	TGTGCCAGCTCACCACCGTTATCCGAGCAGTACTTC	CASSPPLSEQYF
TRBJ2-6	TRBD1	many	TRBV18	TGTGCCAGCTCATCCAATGGACAGGGCAGCTCTGGGGCCAACGTCCTGACTTTC	CASSSNGQGSSGANVLTF
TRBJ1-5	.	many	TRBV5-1	TGCGCCAGCAGCCCGGACGGCAACAATCAGCCCCAGCATTTT	CASSPDGNNQPQHF
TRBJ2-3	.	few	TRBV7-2	TGTGCCAGCAGCTTGGACCTCTCAACCTCTCCCGATACGCAGTATTTT	CASSLDLSTSPDTQYF
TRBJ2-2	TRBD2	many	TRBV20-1	TGCTCGGGACTAGCGGACACCGGGGAGCTGTTTTTT	CSGLADTGELFF
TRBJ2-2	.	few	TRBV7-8	TGTGCCAGCAGCTTAGGGACAGCGAACACCGGGGAGCTGTTTTTT	CASSLGTANTGELFF
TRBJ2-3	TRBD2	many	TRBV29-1	TGCAGCGTTGAAGGGACTAGCGGGAGTAATGCGTATTTT	CSVEGTSGSNAYF
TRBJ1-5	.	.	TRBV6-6	TGTGCCAGCAGTTACTCGGCACAGAACAATCAGCCCCAGCATTTT	CASSYSAQNNQPQHF
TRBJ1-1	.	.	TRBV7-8	TGTGCCAGCAGCTTTTCGGTTCACACTGAAGCTTTCTTT	CASSFSVHTEAFF
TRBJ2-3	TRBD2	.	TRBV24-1	TGTGCCACCAGTGACCGGACGTTGGCTAGCGGACCAGATACGCAGTATTTT	CATSDRTLASGPDTQYF
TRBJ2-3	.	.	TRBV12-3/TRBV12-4	TGTGCCAGCAAAGATACACAGAACCCCACGCAGTATTTT	CASKDTQNPTQYF
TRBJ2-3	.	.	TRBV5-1	TGCGCCAGCAGCTTGGACAGGGGAGGCAACACAGATACGCAGTATTTT	CASSLDRGGNTDTQYF
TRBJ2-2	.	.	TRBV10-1	TGCGCCAGCAAGATAGGGAAAGGGGCCAACACCGGGGAGCTGTTTTTT	CASKIGKGANTGELFF
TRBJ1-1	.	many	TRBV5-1	TGCGCCAGCAGCTTGGAACCTAATGGAAACACTGAAGCTTTCTTT	CASSLEPNGNTEAFF
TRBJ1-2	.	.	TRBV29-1	TGCAGCGTTGAAGGTGCGGGGAGCAATGGCTACACCTTC	CSVEGAGSNGYTF
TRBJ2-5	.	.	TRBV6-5	TGTGCCAGCAGTTACTCGGTGTGGGGGCAAGAGACCCAGTACTTC	CASSYSVWGQETQYF
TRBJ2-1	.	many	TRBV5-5	TGTGCCAGCAGGTCGGGGTATGGGGAGTACAATGAGCAGTTCTTC	CASRSGYGEYNEQFF
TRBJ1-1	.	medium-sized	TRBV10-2	TGCGCCAGCAGTGAGAGGGACACCCCCTGGGCTGAAGCTTTCTTT	CASSERDTPWAEAFF
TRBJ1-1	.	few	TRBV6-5	TGTGCCAGCAGTTACCAACAGCTGAACACTGAAGCTTTCTTT	CASSYQQLNTEAFF
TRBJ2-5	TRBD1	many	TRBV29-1	TGCAGCGTTAAAGAGACAGGGATCTTAAAGACCCAGTACTTC	CSVKETGILKTQYF
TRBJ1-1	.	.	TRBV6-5	TGTGCCAGCAGTGGATTACAGGGAGCGGACACTGAAGCTTTCTTT	CASSGLQGADTEAFF
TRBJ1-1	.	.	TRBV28	TGTGCCAGCAGTTTAAGAGGCACTGAAGCTTTCTTT	CASSLRGTEAFF
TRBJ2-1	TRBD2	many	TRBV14	TGTGCCAGCAGCCCTCCCCTCGGACTAGCGGGTTACAGCTCCTACAATGAGCAGTTCTTC	CASSPPLGLAGYSSYNEQFF
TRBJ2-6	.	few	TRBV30	TGTGCCTGGATCTCACGGGGGACTGGGGCCAACGTCCTGACTTTC	CAWISRGTGANVLTF
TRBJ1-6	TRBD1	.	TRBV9	TGTGCCAGCAGCGTAGCCCAGGGGGCAGGAAATTCACCCCTCCACTTT	CASSVAQGAGNSPLHF
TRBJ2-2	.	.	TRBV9	TGTGCCAGCAGCTTACAGCGCGGGGAGCTGTTTTTT	CASSLQRGELFF
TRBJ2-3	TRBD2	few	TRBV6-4	TGTGCCAGCAGCCAAAGCGGGGGGGCCGGGAATACGCAGTATTTT	CASSQSGGAGNTQYF
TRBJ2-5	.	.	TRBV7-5	.	CISVSEATETQYF
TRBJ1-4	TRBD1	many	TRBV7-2	TGTGCCAGCAGCTTAGGGGACCCCGGGACAGGGGCGTGGGAAAAACTGTTTTTT	CASSLGDPGTGAWEKLFF
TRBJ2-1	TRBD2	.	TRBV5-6	TGTGCCAGCAGCTTTACTTCTAGCGGGAGGGCCAGGGAGCAGTTCTTC	CASSFTSSGRAREQFF
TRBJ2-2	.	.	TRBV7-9	TGTGCCAGCAGCTTAGCAGGATTGAACACCGGGGAGCTGTTTTTT	CASSLAGLNTGELFF
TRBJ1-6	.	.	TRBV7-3	TGTGCCAGCAGCTTACAGGGAGGACCGGGTTCACCCCTCCACTTT	CASSLQGGPGSPLHF
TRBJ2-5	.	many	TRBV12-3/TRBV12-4	TGTGCCAGCAGTTCGTGGGGCCGGGAGACCCAGTACTTC	CASSSWGRETQYF
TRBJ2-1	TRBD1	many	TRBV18	TGTGCCAGCTCACTACCGGGACAGAGATTCTACAATGAGCAGTTCTTC	CASSLPGQRFYNEQFF
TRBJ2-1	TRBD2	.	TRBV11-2	TGTGCCAGCAAGGTTAACCTAGCGGGAAACGGTGAGCAGTTCTTC	CASKVNLAGNGEQFF
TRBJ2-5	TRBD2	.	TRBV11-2	TGTGCCAGCAGCTATCGGGGGAGGGTCGGCGAGACCCAGTACTTC	CASSYRGRVGETQYF
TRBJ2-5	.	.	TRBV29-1	TGCAGCGTTGAAATCCCGCAAGAGACCCAGTACTTC	CSVEIPQETQYF
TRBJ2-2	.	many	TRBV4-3	TGCGCCAGCAGCCAGGGGGTTCCCGGGGAGCTGTTTTTT	CASSQGVPGELFF
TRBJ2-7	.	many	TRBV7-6	TGTGCCAGCAGCCCTGGTCCAACCTACGAGCAGTACTTC	CASSPGPTYEQYF
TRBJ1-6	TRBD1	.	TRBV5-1	TGCGCCAGCAGCCCAGGGACAGGAGATTCACCCCTCCACTTT	CASSPGTGDSPLHF